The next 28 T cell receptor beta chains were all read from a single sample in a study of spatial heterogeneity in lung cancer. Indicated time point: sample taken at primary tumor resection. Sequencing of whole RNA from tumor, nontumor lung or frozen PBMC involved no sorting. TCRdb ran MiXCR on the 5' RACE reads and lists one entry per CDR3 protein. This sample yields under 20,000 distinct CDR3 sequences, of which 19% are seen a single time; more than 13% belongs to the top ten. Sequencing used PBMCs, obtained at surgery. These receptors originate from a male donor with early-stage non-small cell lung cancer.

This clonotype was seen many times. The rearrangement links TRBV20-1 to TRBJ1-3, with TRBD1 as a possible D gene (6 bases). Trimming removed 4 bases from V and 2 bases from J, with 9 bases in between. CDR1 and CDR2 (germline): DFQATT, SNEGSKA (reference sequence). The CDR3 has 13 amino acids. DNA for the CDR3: TGCAGTGCTACGGACAGCCCTGGAAACACCATATATTTT. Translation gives CSATDSPGNTIYF.

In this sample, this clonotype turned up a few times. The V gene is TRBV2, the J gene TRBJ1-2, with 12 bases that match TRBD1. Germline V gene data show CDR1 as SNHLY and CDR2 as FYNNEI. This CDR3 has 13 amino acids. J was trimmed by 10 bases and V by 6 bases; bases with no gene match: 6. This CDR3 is CASSGTGGFNYTF. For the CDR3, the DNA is TGTGCCAGCAGCGGGACAGGGGGCTTTAACTACACCTTC.

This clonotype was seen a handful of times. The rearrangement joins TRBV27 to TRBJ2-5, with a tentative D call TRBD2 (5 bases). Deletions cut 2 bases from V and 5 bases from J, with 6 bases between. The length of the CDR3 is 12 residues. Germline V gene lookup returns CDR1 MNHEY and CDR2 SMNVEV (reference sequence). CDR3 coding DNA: TGTGCCAGCAGTTTAGAGGGCGAGACCCAGTACTTC. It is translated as CASSLEGETQYF.

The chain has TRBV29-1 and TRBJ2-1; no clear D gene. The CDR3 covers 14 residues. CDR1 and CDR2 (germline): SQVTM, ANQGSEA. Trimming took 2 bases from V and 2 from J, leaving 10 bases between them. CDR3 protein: CSVESLSTYNEQFF. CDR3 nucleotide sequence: TGCAGCGTTGAAAGTTTATCCACCTACAATGAGCAGTTCTTC.

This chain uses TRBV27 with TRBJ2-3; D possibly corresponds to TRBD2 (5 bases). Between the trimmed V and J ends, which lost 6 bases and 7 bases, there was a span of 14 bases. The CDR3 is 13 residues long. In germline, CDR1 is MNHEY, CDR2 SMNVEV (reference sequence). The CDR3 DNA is TGTGCCAGCAGAGTGGACGGGGTGAATACGCAGTATTTT. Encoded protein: CASRVDGVNTQYF.

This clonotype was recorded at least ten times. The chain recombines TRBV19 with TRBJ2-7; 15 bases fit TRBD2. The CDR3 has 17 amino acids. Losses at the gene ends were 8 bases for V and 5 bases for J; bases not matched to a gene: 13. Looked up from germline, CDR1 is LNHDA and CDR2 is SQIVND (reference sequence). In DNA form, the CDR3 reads TGTGCCAGTGCCTCCGGGACTAGCGGGGGGCCCGGGAACGAGCAGTACTTC. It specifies CASASGTSGGPGNEQYF.

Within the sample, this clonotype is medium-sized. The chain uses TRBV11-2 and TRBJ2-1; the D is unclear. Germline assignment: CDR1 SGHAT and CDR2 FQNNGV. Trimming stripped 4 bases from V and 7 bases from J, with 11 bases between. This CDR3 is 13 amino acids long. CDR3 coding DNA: TGTGCCAGCAGCTCCGGTAGCAGGAATGAGCAGTTCTTC. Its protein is CASSSGSRNEQFF. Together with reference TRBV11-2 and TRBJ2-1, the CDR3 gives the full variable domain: EAGVAQSPRYKIIEKRQSVAFWCNPISGHATLYWYQQILGQGPKLLIQFQNNGVVDDSQLPKDRFSAERLKGVDSTLKIQPAKLEDSAVYLCASSSGSRNEQFFGPGTRLTVL.

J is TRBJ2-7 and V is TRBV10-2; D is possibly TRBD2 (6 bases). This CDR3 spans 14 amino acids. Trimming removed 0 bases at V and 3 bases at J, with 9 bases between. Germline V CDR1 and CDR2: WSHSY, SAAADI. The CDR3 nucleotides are TGCGCCAGCAGTGAGTCAGGAGGGGACTACGAGCAGTACTTC. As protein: CASSESGGDYEQYF.

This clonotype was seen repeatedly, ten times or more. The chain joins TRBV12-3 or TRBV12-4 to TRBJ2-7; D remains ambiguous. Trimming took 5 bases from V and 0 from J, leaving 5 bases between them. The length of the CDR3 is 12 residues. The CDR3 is CASSGSSYEQYF. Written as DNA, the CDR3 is TGTGCCAGCAGTGGTAGCTCCTACGAGCAGTACTTC.

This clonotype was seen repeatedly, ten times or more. The CDR3 DNA reads as TGTGCCAGCAGCCAGGGGACAGGGGGTTCCTACGAGCAGTACTTC. Translated, it gives CASSQGTGGSYEQYF. V is TRBV5-4 and J is TRBJ2-7; 11 bases map to TRBD1. Germline CDR1 is SGHNT and CDR2 is YYREEE (reference sequence). The CDR3 is 15 amino acids. The V and J ends lost 4 bases and 1 base, in that order; junction bases with no gene match: 4. Looking up the rest from reference TRBV5-4 and TRBJ2-7 gives the full variable domain: ETGVTQSPTHLIKTRGQQVTLRCSSQSGHNTVSWYQQALGQGPQFIFQYYREEENGRGNFPPRFSGLQFPNYSSELNVNALELDDSALYLCASSQGTGGSYEQYFGPGTRLTVT.

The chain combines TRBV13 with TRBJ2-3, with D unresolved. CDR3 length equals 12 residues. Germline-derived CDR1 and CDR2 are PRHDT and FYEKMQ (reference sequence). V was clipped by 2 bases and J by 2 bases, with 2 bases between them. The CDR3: CASSLTTDTQYF. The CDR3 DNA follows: TGTGCCAGCAGCTTAACCACAGATACGCAGTATTTT.

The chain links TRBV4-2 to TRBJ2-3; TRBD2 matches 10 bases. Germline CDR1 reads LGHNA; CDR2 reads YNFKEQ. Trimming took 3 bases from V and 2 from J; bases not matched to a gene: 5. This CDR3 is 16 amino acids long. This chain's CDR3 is CASSHATSGVTDTQYF. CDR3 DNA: TGTGCCAGCAGCCATGCCACTAGCGGGGTCACAGATACGCAGTATTTT.

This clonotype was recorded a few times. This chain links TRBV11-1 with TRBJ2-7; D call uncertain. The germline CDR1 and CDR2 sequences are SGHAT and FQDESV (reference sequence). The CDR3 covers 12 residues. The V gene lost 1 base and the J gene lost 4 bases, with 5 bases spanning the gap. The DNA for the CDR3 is TGTGCCAGCAGCTTAGAGGGTTACGAGCAGTACTTC. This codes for CASSLEGYEQYF.

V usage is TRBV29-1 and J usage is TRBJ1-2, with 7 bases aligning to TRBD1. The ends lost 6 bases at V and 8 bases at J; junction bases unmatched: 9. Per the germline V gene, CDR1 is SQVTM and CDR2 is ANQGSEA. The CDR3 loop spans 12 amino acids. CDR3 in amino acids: CSVNPGGSGYTF. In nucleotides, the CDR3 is TGCAGCGTCAATCCAGGGGGTTCGGGCTACACCTTC.

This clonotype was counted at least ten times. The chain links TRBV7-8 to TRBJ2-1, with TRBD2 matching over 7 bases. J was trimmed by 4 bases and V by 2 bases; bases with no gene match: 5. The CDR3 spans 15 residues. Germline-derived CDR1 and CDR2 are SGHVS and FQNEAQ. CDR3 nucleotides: TGTGCCAGCAGCTTAAGACTAGCAGATTACAATGAGCAGTTCTTC. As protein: CASSLRLADYNEQFF.

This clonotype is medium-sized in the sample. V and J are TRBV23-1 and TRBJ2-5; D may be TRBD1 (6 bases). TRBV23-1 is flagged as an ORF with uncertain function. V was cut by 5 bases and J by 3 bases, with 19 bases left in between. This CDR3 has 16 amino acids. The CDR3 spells CASSTRTTGLEETQYF. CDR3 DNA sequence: TGCGCCAGCAGTACCCGAACGACAGGATTGGAAGAGACCCAGTACTTC.

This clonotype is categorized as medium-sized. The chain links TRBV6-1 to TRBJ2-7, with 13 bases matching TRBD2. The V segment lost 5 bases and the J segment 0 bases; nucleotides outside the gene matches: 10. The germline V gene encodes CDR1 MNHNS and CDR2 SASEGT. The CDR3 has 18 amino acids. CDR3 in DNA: TGTGCCAGCAGTTTCTCGACTAGCGGGGGGCCCAGCTCCTACGAGCAGTACTTC. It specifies CASSFSTSGGPSSYEQYF.

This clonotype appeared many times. CDR3 sequence reads: CASSSDRVSYEQYF. In nucleotides, the CDR3 is TGTGCCAGCAGCTCAGACAGGGTTTCCTACGAGCAGTACTTC. The rearrangement links TRBV5-8 to TRBJ2-7; 7 bases are a match to TRBD1. This CDR3 has 14 residues. The junction had 4 bases not matched to a gene; V was cut back by 3 bases and J by 1 base. Germline loops: CDR1 SGHTS, CDR2 YDEGEE.

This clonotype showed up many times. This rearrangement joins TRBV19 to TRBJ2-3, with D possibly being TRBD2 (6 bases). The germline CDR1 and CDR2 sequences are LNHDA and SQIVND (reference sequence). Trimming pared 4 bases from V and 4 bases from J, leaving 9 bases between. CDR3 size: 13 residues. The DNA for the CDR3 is TGTGCCAGTAGTAGGGCTAGCGCAGATACGCAGTATTTT. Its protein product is CASSRASADTQYF.

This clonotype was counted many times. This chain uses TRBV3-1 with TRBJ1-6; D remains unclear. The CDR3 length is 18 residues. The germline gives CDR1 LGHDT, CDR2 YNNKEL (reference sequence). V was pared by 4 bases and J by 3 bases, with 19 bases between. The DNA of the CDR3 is TGTGCCAGCAGCCCCGTCCAACGGGAGACGATCTATAATTCACCCCTCCACTTT. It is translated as CASSPVQRETIYNSPLHF.

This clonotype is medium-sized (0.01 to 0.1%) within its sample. CDR3 amino acids: CSASTANTEAFF. The CDR3 nucleotides read TGCAGCGCCTCGACAGCGAACACTGAAGCTTTCTTT. This chain joins TRBV29-1 and TRBJ1-1; a possible D gene is TRBD1 (5 bases). Germline values: CDR1 SQVTM, CDR2 ANQGSEA. Between the trimmed V and J ends, which lost 7 bases and 1 base, there was a span of 10 bases. This CDR3 contains 12 residues.

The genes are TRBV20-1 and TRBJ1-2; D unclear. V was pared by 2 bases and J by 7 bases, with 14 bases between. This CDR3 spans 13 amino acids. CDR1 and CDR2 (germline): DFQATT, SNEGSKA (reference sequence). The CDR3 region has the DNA TGCAGTGCTAGACCCGTGGGGTCGGGTGGCTACACCTTC. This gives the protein CSARPVGSGGYTF.

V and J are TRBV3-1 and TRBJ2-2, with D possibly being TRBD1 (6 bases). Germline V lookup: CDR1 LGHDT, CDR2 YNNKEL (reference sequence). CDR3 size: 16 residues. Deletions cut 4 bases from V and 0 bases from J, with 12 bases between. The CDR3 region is CASSPDSNANTGELFF. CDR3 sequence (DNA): TGTGCCAGCAGCCCGGACAGTAACGCGAACACCGGGGAGCTGTTTTTT.

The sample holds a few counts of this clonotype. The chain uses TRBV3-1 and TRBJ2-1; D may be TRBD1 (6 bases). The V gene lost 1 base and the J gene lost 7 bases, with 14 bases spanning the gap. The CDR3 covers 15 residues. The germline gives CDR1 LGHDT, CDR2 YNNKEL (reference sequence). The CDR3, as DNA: TGTGCCAGCAGCCAAGCTAGGGCAGGGGTTAATGAGCAGTTCTTC. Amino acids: CASSQARAGVNEQFF.

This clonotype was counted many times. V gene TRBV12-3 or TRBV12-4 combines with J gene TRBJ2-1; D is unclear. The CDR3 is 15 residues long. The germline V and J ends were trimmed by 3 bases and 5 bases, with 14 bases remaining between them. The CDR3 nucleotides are TGTGCCAGCAGTTTCGGCTCGGGTTACGACAATGAGCAGTTCTTC. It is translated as CASSFGSGYDNEQFF.

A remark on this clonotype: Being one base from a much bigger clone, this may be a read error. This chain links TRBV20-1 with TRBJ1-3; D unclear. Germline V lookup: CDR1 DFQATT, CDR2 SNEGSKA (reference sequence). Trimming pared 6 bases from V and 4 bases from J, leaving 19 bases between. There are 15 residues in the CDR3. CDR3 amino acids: CSALPPGVGGNTIYF. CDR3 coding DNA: TGCAGTGCCCTACCTCCTGGGGTCGGAGGAAACACCATATATTTT.

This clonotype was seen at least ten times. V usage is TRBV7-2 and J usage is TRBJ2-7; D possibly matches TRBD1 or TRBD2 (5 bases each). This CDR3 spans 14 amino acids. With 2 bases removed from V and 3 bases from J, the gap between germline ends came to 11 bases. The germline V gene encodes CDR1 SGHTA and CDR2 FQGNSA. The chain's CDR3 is CASSLSGANYEQYF. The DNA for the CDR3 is TGTGCCAGCAGCTTATCCGGGGCTAACTACGAGCAGTACTTC.

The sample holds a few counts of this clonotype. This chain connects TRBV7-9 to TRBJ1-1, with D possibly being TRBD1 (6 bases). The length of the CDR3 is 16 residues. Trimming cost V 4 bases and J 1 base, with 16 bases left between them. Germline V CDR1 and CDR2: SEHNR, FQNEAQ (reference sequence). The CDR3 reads CASSSTLGAGNTEAFF. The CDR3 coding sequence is TGTGCCAGCAGCTCAACACTGGGGGCAGGGAACACTGAAGCTTTCTTT.